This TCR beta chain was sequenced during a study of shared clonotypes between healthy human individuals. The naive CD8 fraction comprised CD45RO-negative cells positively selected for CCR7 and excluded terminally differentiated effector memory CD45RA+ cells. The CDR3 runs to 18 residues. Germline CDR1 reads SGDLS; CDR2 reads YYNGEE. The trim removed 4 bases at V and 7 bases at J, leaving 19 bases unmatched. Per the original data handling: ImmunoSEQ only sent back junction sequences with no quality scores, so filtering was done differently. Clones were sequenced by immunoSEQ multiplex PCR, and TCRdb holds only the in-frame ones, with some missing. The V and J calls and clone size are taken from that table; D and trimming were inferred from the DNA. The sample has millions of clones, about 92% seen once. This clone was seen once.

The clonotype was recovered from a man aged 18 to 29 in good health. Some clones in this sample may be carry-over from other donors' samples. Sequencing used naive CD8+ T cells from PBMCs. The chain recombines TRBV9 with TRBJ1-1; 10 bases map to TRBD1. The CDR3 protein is CASSSHSGTGVSLYEAFF. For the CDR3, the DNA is TGTGCCAGCAGCTCGCATTCCGGGACAGGGGTGTCTCTCTATGAAGCTTTCTTT.